This TCR beta chain was identified in a study of blood T cell repertoires in COVID-19. The length of the CDR3 is 13 residues. J lost 7 bases, V lost 7 bases, and 5 bases had no gene match. Germline-derived CDR1 and CDR2 are ENHRY and SYGVKD. The data were produced by immunoSEQ multiplex PCR, yet TCRdb's version contains in-frame clones alone and is incomplete. The table lists approximately 150,000 clones, around 86% of them singletons. The sequencing input was peripheral blood. The V call is TRBV10-3, the J call TRBJ1-5, with TRBD1 matching over 9 bases. This receptor was identified in a man between 70 and 80 years old who had recovered from COVID-19. The CDR3 loop reads CAITPDRGQPQHF. The CDR3 region has the DNA TGTGCCATCACCCCGGACAGGGGCCAGCCCCAGCATTTT.